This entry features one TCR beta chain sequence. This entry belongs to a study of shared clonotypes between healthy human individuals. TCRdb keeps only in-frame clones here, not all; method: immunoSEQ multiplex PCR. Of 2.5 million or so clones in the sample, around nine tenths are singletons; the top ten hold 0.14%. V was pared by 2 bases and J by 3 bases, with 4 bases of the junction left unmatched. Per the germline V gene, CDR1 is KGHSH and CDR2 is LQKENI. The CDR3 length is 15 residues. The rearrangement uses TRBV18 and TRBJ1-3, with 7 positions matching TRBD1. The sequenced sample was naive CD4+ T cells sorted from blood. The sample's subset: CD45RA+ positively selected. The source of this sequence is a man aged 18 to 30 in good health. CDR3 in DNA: TGTGCCAGCTCACCAAAAACAGGGGATGGAAACACCATATATTTT. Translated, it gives CASSPKTGDGNTIYF.